This T cell receptor (beta chain) emerged from a study of cytomegalovirus exposure and HLA in healthy donors. Turning to the study itself: The 120 validation repertoires were produced on the same platform as the roughly 720 repertoires of the first cohort. This was reported in a later analysis.

The donors were members of the validation cohort comprising 100 to 150 subjects, separate from the approximately 710-subject first cohort. On this clone: The antigen remains undetermined.

Whole-study findings and limits: Among TCR sequences, most were rare, though some public TCRs appeared in many donors.

V was pared by 2 bases and J by 3 bases, with 1 base of the junction left unmatched. Germline lookup yields CDR1 MNHNS and CDR2 SASEGT. The CDR3 runs 14 residues. The table came from immunoSEQ multiplex PCR; TCRdb's copy has only in-frame clones and leaves some out. The table has about 60,000 clones, 90% seen once. The TCR comes from a man aged 18 to 30 in good health and CMV-seronegative. V is TRBV6-1 and J is TRBJ1-2; 9 bases map to TRBD1. Sequencing was performed on PBMCs. The CDR3 sequence: CASSERTGDYGYTF. The CDR3 DNA reads as TGTGCCAGCAGTGAAAGGACAGGGGACTATGGCTACACCTTC.